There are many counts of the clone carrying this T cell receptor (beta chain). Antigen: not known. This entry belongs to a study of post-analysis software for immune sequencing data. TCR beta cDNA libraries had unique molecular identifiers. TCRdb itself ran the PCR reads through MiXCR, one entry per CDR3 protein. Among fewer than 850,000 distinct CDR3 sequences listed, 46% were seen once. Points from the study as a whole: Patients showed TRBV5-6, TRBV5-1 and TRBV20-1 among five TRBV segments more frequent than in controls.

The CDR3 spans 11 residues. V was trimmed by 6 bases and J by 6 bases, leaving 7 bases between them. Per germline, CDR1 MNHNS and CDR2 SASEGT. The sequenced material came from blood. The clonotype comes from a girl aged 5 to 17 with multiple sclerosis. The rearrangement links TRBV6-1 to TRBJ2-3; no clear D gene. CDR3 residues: CASSEADTQYF. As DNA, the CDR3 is TGTGCCAGCAGCGAGGCGGATACGCAGTATTTT.